The sequence of this TCR beta chain was determined in a study of spatial heterogeneity in lung cancer. This clonotype was seen only a few times. The presence of a unique molecular identifier marked each TCR cDNA molecule. MiXCR, applied by TCRdb to the 5' RACE reads, yields one record per CDR3 protein. Of tens of thousands of distinct CDR3 sequences detected, 12% appear once; the ten largest clones hold 35% to 50%. The germline V gene encodes CDR1 MNHEY and CDR2 SVGAGI. V gave up 5 bases and J gave up 2 bases; unmatched junction bases: 5. This CDR3 contains 14 residues. Time point defined: sample taken at primary tumor resection.

Sequences were derived from PBMCs, sampled at surgery. This chain connects TRBV6-5 to TRBJ2-5; 7 positions agree with TRBD1. The receptor was derived from a male donor with early-stage non-small cell lung cancer. CDR3 residues: CASSLQGWQETQYF. CDR3 DNA sequence: TGTGCCAGCAGTCTACAGGGGTGGCAAGAGACCCAGTACTTC.